The 14 T cell receptor beta chains presented below share a single source sample, sequenced in a study of cytomegalovirus exposure and HLA in healthy donors. The PCR used 60 Vbeta and 13 Jbeta primers. Profiling relied on immunoSEQ multiplex PCR, and the TCRdb table lists in-frame clones only, not all of them. This sample yields 150,000 to 250,000 clones, of which 75% to 85% are seen a single time; 1.5% belongs to the top ten. The sequenced sample was PBMCs. Receptors were obtained from a girl under 18 in good health and CMV-seropositive.

The rearrangement joins TRBV27 to TRBJ2-1; 7 bases line up with TRBD2. Unmatched junction bases numbered 2, after V lost 2 bases and J lost 1 base. Germline CDR1 reads MNHEY; CDR2 reads SMNVEV (reference sequence). There are 15 residues in the CDR3. CDR3 sequence (DNA): TGTGCCAGCAGTTTAAGGGAGGGGTCCTACAATGAGCAGTTCTTC. Protein product: CASSLREGSYNEQFF.

The V gene is TRBV19, the J gene TRBJ2-7, with D hard to call. The CDR3 runs to 14 residues. Germline assignment: CDR1 LNHDA and CDR2 SQIVND (reference sequence). With 3 bases removed from V and 2 bases from J, the gap between germline ends came to 11 bases. This CDR3 reads CASSIGTATYEQYF. CDR3 sequence (DNA): TGTGCCAGTAGTATTGGCACAGCTACCTACGAGCAGTACTTC.

The V and J genes are TRBV19 and TRBJ2-7; D is possibly TRBD1 (6 bases). The length of the CDR3 is 16 residues. In germline, CDR1 is LNHDA, CDR2 SQIVND (reference sequence). The ends were cut back, 1 base at V and 2 bases at J, with 15 bases in the middle. The CDR3 sequence is CASSIAPGQVPYEQYF. The CDR3 bases are TGTGCCAGTAGTATAGCCCCGGGACAAGTACCCTACGAGCAGTACTTC.

CDR3 sequence reads: CASRLTGGHGQYF. CDR3 sequence (DNA): TGTGCCAGCAGGCTCACGGGGGGGCACGGGCAGTACTTC. The chain links TRBV6-1 to TRBJ2-7; 8 bases align to TRBD2. This CDR3 has 13 residues. V dropped 6 bases and J dropped 9; count of bases not matched to a gene: 10. CDR1 and CDR2 (germline): MNHNS, SASEGT.

This clone was counted a few times. V is TRBV4-3 and J is TRBJ2-4; TRBD2 agrees at 10 bases. The ends lost 0 bases at V and 9 bases at J; junction bases unmatched: 11. The CDR3 spans 17 residues. From germline, CDR1 is LGHNA and CDR2 YSLEER. This CDR3 reads CASSQDLAGGGGGIQYF. The CDR3 DNA reads TGCGCCAGCAGCCAAGATTTAGCGGGGGGCGGGGGTGGCATTCAGTACTTC.

To note about this clone: The sample carries other DNA sequences with the same CDR3. The chain carries TRBV7-9 and TRBJ2-3; 12 positions match TRBD2. The germline V gene has CDR1 SEHNR and CDR2 FQNEAQ (reference sequence). V was pared by 4 bases and J by 2 bases, with 4 bases of the junction left unmatched. The CDR3 has 16 amino acids. As DNA, the CDR3 is TGTGCCAGCAGCTCGGGACTAGCGGGCAACACAGATACGCAGTATTTT. Amino acid sequence: CASSSGLAGNTDTQYF.

Details on this clone: Its ends do not fully match the called genes, so a read error is possible. The V and J genes are TRBV15 and TRBJ2-1; 8 bases are shared with TRBD2. Per the germline V gene, CDR1 is LNHNV and CDR2 is YYDKDF (reference sequence). The CDR3 spans 17 residues. CDR3 amino acids: CATSRESIGTSDNGQFF. CDR3 bases: TGTGCCACCAGCAGAGAGTCGATCGGGACTAGTGATAATGGGCAGTTCTTC. The whole variable domain, remainder taken from reference TRBV15 and TRBJ2-1, is DAMVIQNPRYQVTQFGKPVTLSCSQTLNHNVMYWYQQKSSQAPKLLFHYYDKDFNNEADTPDNFQSRRPNTSFCFLDIRSPGLGDTAMYLCATSRESIGTSDNGQFFGPGTRLTVL.

J is TRBJ1-3 and V is TRBV7-9, with D possibly TRBD1 on 5 matching bases. This CDR3 is built from 16 residues. V shed 0 bases and J shed 3 bases, with 12 bases lying between them. In germline, CDR1 is SEHNR, CDR2 FQNEAQ (reference sequence). DNA of the CDR3: TGTGCCAGCAGCTTAGCCCAGGGAATCATTGGAAACACCATATATTTT. This gives the protein CASSLAQGIIGNTIYF.

As to this clone: The junction shows a germline mismatch at one end, possibly a read error. This chain links TRBV19 with TRBJ1-5; 7 bases map to TRBD1. The CDR3 covers 15 residues. In germline, CDR1 is LNHDA, CDR2 SQIVND (reference sequence). The CDR3 DNA is TGTGCCAGTAGATCCGGGACAGTTAGCGATCAGCCCCAGCATTTT. Translating gives CASRSGTVSDQPQHF.

This chain connects TRBV11-3 to TRBJ2-7; 8 nucleotides align to TRBD1. Germline assignment: CDR1 SGHNT and CDR2 YENEEA. J was trimmed by 5 bases and V by 4 bases; bases with no gene match: 1. The CDR3 covers 12 residues. The CDR3 is CASSSQGDEQYF. The CDR3 coding sequence is TGTGCCAGCAGCTCACAGGGGGACGAGCAGTACTTC.

The rearrangement joins TRBV27 to TRBJ2-7; the match to TRBD1 covers 7 bases. CDR1 is MNHEY and CDR2 is SMNVEV in the germline V gene (reference sequence). Germline trimming cut 8 bases from V and 2 bases from J; bases unmatched to any gene: 12. CDR3 length: 15 residues. CDR3 in DNA: TGTGCCAGCGGCACCGACAGGGTTACTGCCTACGAGCAGTACTTC. Translated: CASGTDRVTAYEQYF.

This chain uses TRBV5-4 with TRBJ2-7, with 10 bases matching TRBD2. The CDR3 has 15 amino acids. CDR1 is SGHNT, CDR2 YYREEE, per germline (reference sequence). Germline trimming cut 4 bases from V and 4 bases from J; bases unmatched to any gene: 8. CDR3 sequence reads: CASSPRASGGYEQYF. CDR3 DNA sequence: TGTGCCAGCAGCCCTAGGGCTAGCGGGGGATACGAGCAGTACTTC.

The chain carries TRBV15 and TRBJ2-3; 10 bases line up with TRBD2. Losses at the gene ends were 3 bases for V and 0 bases for J; bases not matched to a gene: 6. Germline CDR1 LNHNV, CDR2 YYDKDF (reference sequence). The CDR3 totals 17 residues. The CDR3 DNA is TGTGCCACCAGCAGCTACAGCGGGGGGGGAAGCACAGATACGCAGTATTTT. Translating gives CATSSYSGGGSTDTQYF.

The rearrangement links TRBV7-9 to TRBJ1-5, with 7 bases lining up with TRBD1. Germline V CDR1 and CDR2: SEHNR, FQNEAQ (reference sequence). With 2 bases clipped from V and 5 bases from J, the junction kept 3 bases outside the gene matches. The CDR3 consists of 14 residues. This chain's CDR3 is CASSLRDSDQPQHF. CDR3 DNA sequence: TGTGCCAGCAGCTTACGGGACAGTGATCAGCCCCAGCATTTT. The full variable domain, with the rest looked up from reference TRBV7-9 and TRBJ1-5, is DTGVSQNPRHKITKRGQNVTFRCDPISEHNRLYWYRQTLGQGPEFLTYFQNEAQLEKSRLLSDRFSAERPKGSFSTLEIQRTEQGDSAMYLCASSLRDSDQPQHFGDGTRLSIL.